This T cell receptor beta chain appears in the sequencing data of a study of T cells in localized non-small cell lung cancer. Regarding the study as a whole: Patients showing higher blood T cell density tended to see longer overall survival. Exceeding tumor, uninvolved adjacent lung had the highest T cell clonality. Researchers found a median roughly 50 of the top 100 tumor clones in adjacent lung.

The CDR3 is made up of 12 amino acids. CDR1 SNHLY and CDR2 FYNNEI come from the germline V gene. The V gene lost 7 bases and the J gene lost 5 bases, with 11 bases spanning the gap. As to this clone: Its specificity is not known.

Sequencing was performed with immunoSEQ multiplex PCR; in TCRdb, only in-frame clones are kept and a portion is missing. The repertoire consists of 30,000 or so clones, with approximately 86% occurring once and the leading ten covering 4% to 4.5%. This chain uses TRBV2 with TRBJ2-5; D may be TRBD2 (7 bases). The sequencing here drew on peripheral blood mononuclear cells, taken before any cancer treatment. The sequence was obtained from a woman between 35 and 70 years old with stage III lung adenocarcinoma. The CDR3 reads CASTGEGETQYF. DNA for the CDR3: TGTGCCAGCACAGGGGAGGGGGAGACCCAGTACTTC. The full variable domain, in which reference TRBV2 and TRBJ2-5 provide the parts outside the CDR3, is EPEVTQTPSHQVTQMGQEVILRCVPISNHLYFYWYRQILGQKVEFLVSFYNNEISEKSEIFDDQFSVERPDGSNFTLKIRSTKLEDSAMYFCASTGEGETQYFGPGTRLLVL.